These T cell receptor beta chains were read from a single sample in a study of Graves' ophthalmopathy and Graves' hyperthyroidism. Via MiXCR, TCRdb re-called the multiplex PCR reads, giving one row per CDR3 protein. Of about 600,000 distinct CDR3 sequences listed, under 40% are singletons. Input material: peripheral blood or thyroid tissue (not recorded which). The receptor source for this set is an adult man with Graves' hyperthyroidism. Both conserved end residues are part of each CDR3. The D gene is left open where the match is weak. Clone size is given for some rows only: seen once, a few or many times, or a class if the clone is expanded.

d_call clone_size j_call v_call cdr3_nt cdr3_aa
- - TRBJ2-1 TRBV4-1 TGCGCCAGCAGCCAAGATGGTCACGGAAACAATGAGCAGTTCTTC CASSQDGHGNNEQFF
TRBD1 - TRBJ1-3 TRBV7-3 TGTGCCAGCTCACCCGGGACAGGGCGACGAAACGCCATATATTTT CASSPGTGRRNAIYF
TRBD1 - TRBJ1-1 TRBV7-2 TGTGCCAGCAGCTCATTGGGACAGGGCCGGTACACTGAAGCTTTCTTT CASSSLGQGRYTEAFF
- many TRBJ1-1 TRBV7-8 TGTGCCAGCAGCTTGGGGGTTGGAGCTTTCTTT CASSLGVGAFF
- - TRBJ2-7 TRBV29-1 TGCAGTTTAGCTCGTTCGGGCCAACGCTCCGAGCAGTACTTC CSLARSGQRSEQYF
- many TRBJ1-1 TRBV9 TGTGCCAGCAGCGTCCGAACAGAACTGAACACTGAAGCTTTCTTT CASSVRTELNTEAFF
TRBD1 few TRBJ2-3 TRBV29-1 TGCAGCGGCGGACAGGGAATGGCCGATACGCAGTATTTT CSGGQGMADTQYF
TRBD2 - TRBJ2-7 TRBV3-1 TGTGCCAGCAGCCCGCCTAGCGGGAGATGGTCCGAGCAGTACTTC CASSPPSGRWSEQYF
TRBD2 - TRBJ2-2 TRBV27 TGTGCCAGCAGTGTAGCGGGATCCGGGGAGCTGTTTTTT CASSVAGSGELFF
- few TRBJ1-1 TRBV2 TGTGCCAGCAGTGATCCAGGGTTTTCTGAAGCTTTCTTT CASSDPGFSEAFF
- many TRBJ2-5 TRBV20-1 TGCAGTGCCATCCACGGCGGGACCGGAGAGACCCAGTACTTC CSAIHGGTGETQYF
- many TRBJ1-5 TRBV2 TGTGCCAGCAGTGGCCAGCGGACGAACAATCAGCCCCAGCATTTT CASSGQRTNNQPQHF
TRBD1 few TRBJ2-2 TRBV20-1 TGCAGTGCCTCGGGACAGATTAACACCGGGGAGCTGTTTTTT CSASGQINTGELFF
- many TRBJ2-7 TRBV7-9 TGTGCCAGCAGCTCTGCTAGCTACGAGCAGTACTTC CASSSASYEQYF
- - TRBJ2-7 TRBV24-1 TGTGCCACGGCGGACTCCCACGAGCAGTACTTC CATADSHEQYF
- many TRBJ1-1 TRBV20-1 TGCAGTGCTAGCACAGGGCCCGAGGAAGCTTTCTTT CSASTGPEEAFF
- many TRBJ1-1 TRBV20-1 TGCAGTGCAACTCGGACACTCCTGAGGGGTGAAGCTTTCTTT CSATRTLLRGEAFF
TRBD1 - TRBJ2-7 TRBV28 TGTGCCACCCAGGGGGAAAACCCCTACGAGCAGTACTTC CATQGENPYEQYF
- many TRBJ1-5 TRBV6-5 TGTGCCAGCAGTTATAGGGTTGATCAGCCCCAGCATTTT CASSYRVDQPQHF
TRBD1 many TRBJ2-7 TRBV20-1 TGCAGTGCTGCCGGGACAGGGGACGAGCAGTACTTC CSAAGTGDEQYF
TRBD2 few TRBJ2-7 TRBV7-2 TGTGCCAGCAGCTCGGCAGCGGGGGAGCAGTACTTC CASSSAAGEQYF
- - TRBJ2-5 TRBV7-9 TGTGCCAGCACCTCCGTCGGCGAGACCCAGTACTTC CASTSVGETQYF
TRBD1 - TRBJ2-7 TRBV10-1 TGCGCCAGCAGCGCTGGGACAGGGGGCAGTTACGAGCAGTACTTC CASSAGTGGSYEQYF
TRBD1 - TRBJ1-1 TRBV10-3 TGTGCCATCAGTGAGGGACAGGGCCGCCCATCAATTGAAGCTTTCTTT CAISEGQGRPSIEAFF
TRBD2 few TRBJ2-1 TRBV25-1 TGTGCCAGCTCCTCCAGGACTAGCGATTACAATGAGCAGTTCTTC CASSSRTSDYNEQFF
TRBD1 many TRBJ1-5 TRBV20-1 TGCAGTGCCAGGACACAGGGGGCTAGCAATCAGCCCCAGCATTTT CSARTQGASNQPQHF
TRBD1 few TRBJ1-5 TRBV20-1 TGCAGTGCTTCTACAGGGGGCAATCAGCCCCAGCATTTT CSASTGGNQPQHF
- - TRBJ1-2 TRBV2 TGTGCCAGCGGGGAGGGGTATGGCCACACCTTC CASGEGYGHTF
- many TRBJ2-5 TRBV7-7 TGTGCTAGCAGCTCGGGACCGGGACAAGAGACCCAGTACTTC CASSSGPGQETQYF
- - TRBJ1-6 TRBV7-2 TGTGCCAGCAGTGAGACAACGAGCTCCTATAATTCACCCCTCCACTTT CASSETTSSYNSPLHF
- many TRBJ2-7 TRBV6-5 TGTGCCAGCAGTCTAGGACCTGGGACGGTCGAGCAGTACTTC CASSLGPGTVEQYF
- many TRBJ1-1 TRBV20-1 TGCAGTGGGACGCGACAGCCTTTGAACACTGAAGCTTTCTTT CSGTRQPLNTEAFF
- - TRBJ2-3 TRBV11-1 TGTGCCAGCAGACCGTCCGCTGGACGCCCAAAGGGCCTGAATACGCAGTATTTT CASRPSAGRPKGLNTQYF
- few TRBJ2-2 TRBV20-1 TGCAGTGCCCCAGCCAGGGGGGGCACCGGGGAGCTGTTTTTT CSAPARGGTGELFF
TRBD1 - TRBJ1-5 TRBV6-1 TGTGCCAGCAGGGACGCAGGGGGGAACAATCAGCCCCAGCATTTT CASRDAGGNNQPQHF
- few TRBJ1-4 TRBV16 TGTGCCAGCAGCCAATCGCCAGGGATCGGGGAAAAACTGTTTTTT CASSQSPGIGEKLFF
TRBD1 few TRBJ1-3 TRBV5-6 TGTGCCAGCAGCCTACAGGGGTCCCGGAGCTCTGGAAACACCATATATTTT CASSLQGSRSSGNTIYF
TRBD2 - TRBJ2-5 TRBV10-2 TGCGCCAGCACCATTAGCGGGTTCGAGGCCCAGTACTTC CASTISGFEAQYF
- - TRBJ2-7 TRBV20-1 TGCAGTGCTAGGGCGGGGGACAGCCTCGAGCAGTACTTC CSARAGDSLEQYF
TRBD2 few TRBJ2-1 TRBV7-8 TGTGCCAGCAGCTTAGTGGCGGCTAGCGGAACCAATGAGCAGTTCTTC CASSLVAASGTNEQFF
TRBD1 - TRBJ1-6 TRBV19 TGTGCCAGTAGTATGGAGACAGGGTTGAGGTGGAGTTCACCCCTCCACTTT CASSMETGLRWSSPLHF
- few TRBJ1-4 TRBV4-1 TGCGCCAGCAGCCAAGATCGAGCCAGGGCAAAGAATGAAAAACTGTTTTTT CASSQDRARAKNEKLFF
- - TRBJ1-3 TRBV20-1 TGCAGTGCCAGCAGGACCACAGGGTCTGGAAACACCATATATTTT CSASRTTGSGNTIYF
- - TRBJ1-1 TRBV24-1 TGTGCCACCAGTTTATCCAGGGACACTGAAGCTTTCTTT CATSLSRDTEAFF